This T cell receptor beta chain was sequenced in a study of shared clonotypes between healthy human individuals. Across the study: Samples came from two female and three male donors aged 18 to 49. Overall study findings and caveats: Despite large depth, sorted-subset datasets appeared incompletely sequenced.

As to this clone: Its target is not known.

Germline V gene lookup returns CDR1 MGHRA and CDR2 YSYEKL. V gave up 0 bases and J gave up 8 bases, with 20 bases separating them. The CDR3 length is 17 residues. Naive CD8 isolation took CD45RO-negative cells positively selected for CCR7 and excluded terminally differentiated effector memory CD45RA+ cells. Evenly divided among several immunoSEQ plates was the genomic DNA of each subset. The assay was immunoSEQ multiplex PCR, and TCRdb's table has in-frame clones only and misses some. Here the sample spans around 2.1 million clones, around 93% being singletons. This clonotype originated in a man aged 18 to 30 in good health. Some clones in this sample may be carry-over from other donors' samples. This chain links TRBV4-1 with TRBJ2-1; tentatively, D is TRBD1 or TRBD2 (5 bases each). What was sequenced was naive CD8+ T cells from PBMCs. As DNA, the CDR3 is TGCGCCAGCAGCCAAGATAAGGGGAGACGGGGTCTGGATGAGCAGTTCTTC. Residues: CASSQDKGRRGLDEQFF.